Below are 12 T cell receptor beta chains sequenced from a single sample in a study of brain T cells in children with intractable seizures. Only in-frame clones appear in the TCRdb table, and some are missing; sequencing was by immunoSEQ multiplex PCR. The profile shows approximately 23,000 clones, 85% to 95% of them singletons. The starting material was peripheral blood, obtained at surgery. The origin of the receptors is a boy younger than 18 with focal cortical dysplasia and intractable seizures.

This chain joins TRBV5-1 and TRBJ1-4, with 7 bases lining up with TRBD1. The V gene end was trimmed by 2 bases and the J gene end by 2 bases; junction bases not matched to a gene: 6. In germline, CDR1 is SGHRS, CDR2 YFSETQ. The CDR3 loop spans 16 amino acids. In DNA, the CDR3 is TGCGCCAGCAGCTTAAGGGGGCAGGGGACTAATGAAAAACTGTTTTTT. Its protein is CASSLRGQGTNEKLFF.

This sequence joins TRBV5-1 and TRBJ1-1, with D tentatively TRBD1 (6 bases). This CDR3 is built from 14 residues. In germline, CDR1 is SGHRS, CDR2 YFSETQ. Trimming left V 4 bases short and J 6 bases short, with 16 bases between. CDR3 coding DNA: TGCGCCAGCAGCCCTACCCTAGGGGGTCCTGAAGCTTTCTTT. Amino acids: CASSPTLGGPEAFF. The variable domain in full, completed from reference TRBV5-1 and TRBJ1-1, reads KAGVTQTPRYLIKTRGQQVTLSCSPISGHRSVSWYQQTPGQGLQFLFEYFSETQRNKGNFPGRFSGRQFSNSRSEMNVSTLELGDSALYLCASSPTLGGPEAFFGQGTRLTVV.

V usage is TRBV9 and J usage is TRBJ2-4; TRBD2 matches 10 bases. This CDR3 is built from 16 residues. The trim removed 0 bases at V and 0 bases at J, leaving 0 bases unmatched. Germline V CDR1 and CDR2: SGDLS, YYNGEE. The DNA of the CDR3 is TGTGCCAGCAGCGTAGGACTAGCGGGAGCCAAAAACATTCAGTACTTC. Encoded protein: CASSVGLAGAKNIQYF.

The chain is built from TRBV10-2 and TRBJ1-2; a possible D gene is TRBD1 (5 bases). The CDR3 has 15 amino acids. Trimming left V 7 bases short and J 2 bases short, with 17 bases between. Looked up from germline, CDR1 is WSHSY and CDR2 is SAAADI. The DNA for the CDR3 is TGCGCCAGCAATCCGTGGATCAGACAGAACTATGGCTACACCTTC. It specifies CASNPWIRQNYGYTF.

This clone came up once. This chain uses TRBV2 with TRBJ2-1; D gene uncertain. V lost 6 bases, J lost 9 bases, and 9 bases lay in between. CDR1 and CDR2 from the germline V gene are SNHLY and FYNNEI. The CDR3 contains 11 residues. Written as DNA, the CDR3 is TGTGCCAGCAGGGGATTAGGTGAGCAGTTCTTC. It is translated as CASRGLGEQFF.

This clone was detected a few times. V usage is TRBV6-5 and J usage is TRBJ2-7, with no clear D. The CDR3 spans 15 residues. Germline CDR1 reads MNHEY; CDR2 reads SVGAGI. The V and J ends lost 2 bases and 0 bases respectively, with 11 bases between them. The CDR3 DNA follows: TGTGCCAGCAGTTACAAGTGGGCGGCCTCCTACGAGCAGTACTTC. Translation gives CASSYKWAASYEQYF.

The chain joins TRBV19 to TRBJ1-6; no firm D call. Trimming removed 3 bases from V and 6 bases from J, with 9 bases in between. The CDR3 sequence is 14 residues long. The V gene's germline CDR1 is LNHDA and CDR2 SQIVND (reference sequence). CDR3 in amino acids: CASSIRAPNSPLHF. The CDR3 DNA reads TGTGCCAGTAGTATCCGGGCCCCTAATTCACCCCTCCACTTT.

This chain connects TRBV16 to TRBJ1-2; D uncertain. In germline, CDR1 is KGHSY, CDR2 FQNENV. CDR3 length equals 14 residues. The V gene lost 4 bases and the J gene lost 4 bases, with 13 bases spanning the gap. CDR3 loop: CASSPSGRGYGYTF. In DNA, the CDR3 is TGTGCCAGCAGCCCCTCTGGGCGAGGCTATGGCTACACCTTC.

The V and J genes are TRBV29-1 and TRBJ2-2; D unresolved. The CDR3 covers 11 residues. V was trimmed by 5 bases and J by 6 bases, leaving 7 bases between them. Germline V gene lookup returns CDR1 SQVTM and CDR2 ANQGSEA. The CDR3 DNA is TGCAGCGTTAACGAAGCCGGGGAGCTGTTTTTT. Protein product: CSVNEAGELFF.

The V and J genes are TRBV12-3 or TRBV12-4 and TRBJ2-5; 7 bases agree with TRBD1. V shed 4 bases, J shed 4 bases, and the junction held 3 bases outside the gene matches. The CDR3 has 13 residues. CDR3 nucleotide sequence: TGTGCCAGCAGTTCAGGGGGAGTAGAGACCCAGTACTTC. Protein: CASSSGGVETQYF.

The J gene is TRBJ1-2, the V gene TRBV4-1; D might be TRBD1 (5 bases). Germline CDR1 MGHRA, CDR2 YSYEKL. Trimming cost V 0 bases and J 8 bases, with 19 bases left between them. This CDR3 has 16 amino acids. The CDR3 bases are TGCGCCAGCAGCCAAGATCCAGGGCCCAGGGTAGAGGGCTACACCTTC. This gives the protein CASSQDPGPRVEGYTF.

V is TRBV7-9 and J is TRBJ2-1; D unresolved. V was shortened by 4 bases and J by 2 bases, with 6 bases between the two germline ends. The CDR3 sequence is 13 residues long. CDR1 SEHNR and CDR2 FQNEAQ come from the germline V gene (reference sequence). CDR3 in DNA: TGTGCCAGCAGCTCATGGACCTACAATGAGCAGTTCTTC. Translation: CASSSWTYNEQFF.